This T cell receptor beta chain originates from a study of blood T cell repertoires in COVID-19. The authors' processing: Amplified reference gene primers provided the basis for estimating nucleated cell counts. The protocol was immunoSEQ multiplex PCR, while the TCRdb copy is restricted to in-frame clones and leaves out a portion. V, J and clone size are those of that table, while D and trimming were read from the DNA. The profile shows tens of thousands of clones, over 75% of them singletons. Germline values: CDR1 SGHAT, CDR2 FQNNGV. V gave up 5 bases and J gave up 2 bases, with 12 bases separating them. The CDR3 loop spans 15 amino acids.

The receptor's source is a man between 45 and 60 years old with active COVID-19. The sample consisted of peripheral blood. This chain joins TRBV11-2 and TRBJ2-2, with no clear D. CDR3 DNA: TGTGCCAGCAGCCCTTCCACGAGCAACACCGGGGAGCTGTTTTTT. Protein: CASSPSTSNTGELFF.